This TCR beta chain was sequenced in a study of cytomegalovirus exposure and HLA in healthy donors. The PCR employed 60 Vbeta primers together with 13 Jbeta primers. The method was immunoSEQ multiplex PCR; TCRdb's version includes in-frame clones alone and lacks a portion of them. Here the sample spans about 190,000 clones, around 81% being singletons. The study sampled nominally healthy donors, though unrecorded immune exposures were likely. Study-wide points: In a later analysis, specific HLA alleles were associated with 16,000 or so TCR beta sequences at a 0.05 false discovery rate. It was confirmed in vitro that a few of the CMV-associated chains were specific for CMV antigens. Owing to their indistinguishability, certain V segments, notably TRBV6-2 and TRBV6-3, were excluded.

To note about this clone: Its target is unknown.

Unmatched junction bases numbered 9, after V lost 0 bases and J lost 4 bases. This CDR3 is built from 17 residues. Germline CDR1 and CDR2: SGHRS and YFSETQ. The receptor's source is a man aged 18 to 30 in good health and CMV-seronegative. The rearrangement joins TRBV5-1 to TRBJ2-1, with TRBD2 matching 8 bases. Sequenced sample: PBMCs. The CDR3 protein is CASSLELAGGPYNEQFF. The CDR3 nucleotides are TGCGCCAGCAGCTTGGAATTGGCGGGAGGCCCGTACAATGAGCAGTTCTTC.